This TCR beta chain is from a study of blood T cell repertoires in COVID-19. The CDR3 runs to 13 residues. Trimming left V 5 bases short and J 4 bases short, with 12 bases between. The germline V gene encodes CDR1 SGHRS and CDR2 YFSETQ. Cohort allocation depended upon clinical history that participants reported. Each exposed participant met a COVID-19 case in the 2 weeks preceding study entry. As processed by the authors: Researchers report that nucleated cell counts were estimated from reference gene primer amplification. Profiled with immunoSEQ multiplex PCR; TCRdb holds only in-frame clones, not every one. Clone size and V and J calls were adopted from that table, with D and trimming inferred from the DNA. The data contain 110,000 to 150,000 clones, less than 85% of them singletons.

The V call is TRBV5-1, the J call TRBJ1-2; TRBD1 might be the D (5 bases). The receptor's source is a woman aged 18-30 years who had been exposed to COVID-19. Sequenced material: PBMCs or T cells enriched from blood (not recorded which). CDR3 sequence: CASRGQGLYGYTF. The CDR3 DNA reads TGCGCCAGCAGGGGGCAGGGACTCTATGGCTACACCTTC.